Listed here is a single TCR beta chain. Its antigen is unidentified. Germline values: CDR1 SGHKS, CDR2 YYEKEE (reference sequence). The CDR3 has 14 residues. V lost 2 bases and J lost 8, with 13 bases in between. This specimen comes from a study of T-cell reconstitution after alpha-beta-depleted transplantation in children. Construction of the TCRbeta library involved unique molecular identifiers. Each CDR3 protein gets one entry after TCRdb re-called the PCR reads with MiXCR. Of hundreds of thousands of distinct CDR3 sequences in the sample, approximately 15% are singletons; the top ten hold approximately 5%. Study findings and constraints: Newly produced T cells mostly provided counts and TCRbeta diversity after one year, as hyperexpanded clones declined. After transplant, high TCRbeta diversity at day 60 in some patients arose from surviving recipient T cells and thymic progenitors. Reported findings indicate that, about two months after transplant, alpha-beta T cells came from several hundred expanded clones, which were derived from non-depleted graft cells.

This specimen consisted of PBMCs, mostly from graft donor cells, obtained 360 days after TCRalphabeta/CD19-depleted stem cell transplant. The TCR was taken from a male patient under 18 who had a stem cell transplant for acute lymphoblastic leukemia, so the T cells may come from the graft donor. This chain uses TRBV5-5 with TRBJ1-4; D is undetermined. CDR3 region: CASSFVGRQEKLFF. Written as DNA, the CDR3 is TGTGCCAGCAGCTTCGTCGGTCGGCAGGAAAAACTGTTTTTT.